Listed here is a single T cell receptor (beta chain). There is no known antigen for this receptor. No quality values exist for individual bases; no much larger clone is one base distant. Whole blood was collected in K2EDTA tubes by collaborating institutions according to the institutions' own protocols. For TCRbeta analysis, collaborators shipped samples in one of three forms: frozen whole blood, isolated PBMCs, or DNA extracted from either of those sample types. The data were taken from a study of blood T cell repertoires in COVID-19 (dated by TCRdb to about 2020). Notes on the research overall: Samples covering the acute and convalescent phases of COVID-19 were provided by collaborators in the United States, Italy and Spain. Deeply sampled blood TCRbeta repertoires from subjects exposed to, actively infected with, or recovered from COVID-19 were included in the dataset. The repertoires were made available in a free public database intended to serve as a resource for research on the immune response to SARS-CoV-2. The prospective study material was composed of cDNA or gDNA derived from T cells, B-cell-depleted T cells, or PBMCs. The sample metadata nearly always contained a de-identified subject ID, COVID-19 status, age in years and sex. Where available, HLA class I and class II types were taken from metadata supplied by the sample provider and were not determined by assay-based typing. Samples were obtained from the ongoing ImmuneRACE study (first 160 participants) and from 1,254 subjects provided by 6 global collaborators.

TCRbeta CDR3 regions were amplified from genomic DNA by means of the immunoSEQ Assay, a bias-controlled multiplex PCR. In the paper's pipeline: Nucleated cell counts per sample were estimated from amplification of reference gene primers within the assay. To quantify the absolute abundance of each unique TCRbeta CDR3 rearrangement, sequence reads were collapsed and filtered. For each sample, productive Simpson clonality was calculated as the square root of Simpson's diversity index across productive rearrangements. TCRdb stores this immuneACCESS table with in-frame sequences only. Part of the clones is absent; in the studies checked, under half of the shortfall reflects unresolved V genes, and no reason is known for the rest. The V and J calls and clone size come from that table; D and trimming were worked out from the DNA. The sample table lists roughly 21,000 clones, approximately 81% of them with a count of one. The ten largest clones capture 2.5% to 4% of the sample.

The paper's findings and limits, for the study overall: The amount of clinical and demographic metadata varied by source and participant and was provided uncurated.

Trimming leaves V shorter by 3 bases and J shorter by 4 bases, with the junction holding 3 bases beyond the gene matches. The CDR3 spans 16 residues, from the cysteine through the phenylalanine. The CDR3 DNA has 48 bases and is translated from base 1. The germline V gene yields MGHDK for CDR1 and SYGVNS for CDR2. Source material: peripheral blood. In this chain, TRBV25-1 is recombined with TRBJ2-3, with 14 bases in between that match TRBD2. This TCR was sampled from a man aged 35-49 years with acute or convalescent COVID-19. The DNA sequence is given as TGTGCCAGCAGTGACCCGACTAGCGGGAGGGCAGATACGCAGTATTTT. Its protein is CASSDPTSGRADTQYF.